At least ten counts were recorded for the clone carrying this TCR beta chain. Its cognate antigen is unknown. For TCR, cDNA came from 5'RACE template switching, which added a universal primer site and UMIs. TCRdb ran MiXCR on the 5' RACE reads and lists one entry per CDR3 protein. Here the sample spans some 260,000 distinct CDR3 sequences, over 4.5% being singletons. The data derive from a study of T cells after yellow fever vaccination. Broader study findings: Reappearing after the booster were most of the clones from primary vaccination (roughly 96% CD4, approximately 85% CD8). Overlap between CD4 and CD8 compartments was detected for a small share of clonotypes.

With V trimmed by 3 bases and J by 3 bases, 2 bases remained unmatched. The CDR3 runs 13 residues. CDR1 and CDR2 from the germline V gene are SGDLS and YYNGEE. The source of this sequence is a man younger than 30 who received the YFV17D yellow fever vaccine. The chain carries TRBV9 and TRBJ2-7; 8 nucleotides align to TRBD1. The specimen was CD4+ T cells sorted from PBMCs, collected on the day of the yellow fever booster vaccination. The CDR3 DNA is TGTGCCAGCAGCGGGACAGGGTACTACGAGCAGTACTTC. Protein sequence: CASSGTGYYEQYF.